Included here is one T cell receptor (beta chain) sequence, with context. Sequenced by immunoSEQ multiplex PCR; TCRdb stores in-frame clones only, minus some. The sample holds around 260,000 clones, 80% to 85% seen once. There are 18 residues in the CDR3. Germline assignment: CDR1 LNHNV and CDR2 YYDKDF (reference sequence). V trimming: 3 bases; J trimming: 1 base; junction bases outside the gene matches: 7. This specimen belongs to a study of blood T cell repertoires in COVID-19. The sequenced sample consisted of peripheral blood. The chain joins TRBV15 to TRBJ1-6; TRBD1 matches at 9 bases. This TCR came from a person aged 70 to 85 with COVID-19, enrolled during active disease. The CDR3 coding sequence is TGTGCCACCAGCAGGCCGGGACAGGGCTTGTCCTATAATTCACCCCTCCACTTT. As protein: CATSRPGQGLSYNSPLHF.